These 23 T cell receptor beta chains were sequenced from one sample in a study of shared clonotypes between healthy human individuals. Naive CD8 populations comprised CD45RO-negative cells positively selected for CCR7, excluding terminally differentiated effector memory CD45RA+ cells. TCRdb's copy holds only in-frame clones and misses some; the assay was immunoSEQ multiplex PCR. Here the sample spans about 2.1 million clones, roughly 91% being singletons. Sequences were obtained from naive CD8+ T cells from PBMCs. Receptors were obtained from a man aged 18-30 years in good health. Some clones in this sample may be carry-over from other donors' samples.

This clone was counted once. The chain has TRBV5-1 and TRBJ2-7; 7 nucleotides agree with TRBD1. Germline-derived CDR1 and CDR2 are SGHRS and YFSETQ. This CDR3 has 13 amino acids. V shed 5 bases, J shed 2 bases, and the junction held 4 bases outside the gene matches. Written as DNA, the CDR3 is TGCGCCAGCAGGGAAGGGGGCACCTACGAGCAGTACTTC. Its translation is CASREGGTYEQYF.

The chain joins TRBV28 to TRBJ2-2, with D unresolved. Trimming pared 6 bases from V and 3 bases from J, leaving 14 bases between. CDR1 is MDHEN, CDR2 SYDVKM, per germline. The CDR3 loop spans 15 amino acids. The CDR3 DNA sequence: TGTGCCAGCAGCGACCCTCGGACCTACACCGGGGAGCTGTTTTTT. This gives the protein CASSDPRTYTGELFF.

The V call is TRBV7-8, the J call TRBJ2-7; TRBD1 aligns across 8 bases. This CDR3 has 14 residues. V lost 1 base, J lost 2 bases, and 1 base stayed unmatched. The germline CDR1 and CDR2 sequences are SGHVS and FQNEAQ. CDR3 protein: CASSLGDRTYEQYF. CDR3 nucleotide sequence: TGTGCCAGCAGCTTAGGGGACAGGACCTACGAGCAGTACTTC. The full variable domain, completed using reference TRBV7-8 and TRBJ2-7, is GAGVSQSPRYKVAKRGQDVALRCDPISGHVSLFWYQQALGQGPEFLTYFQNEAQLDKSGLPSDRFFAERPEGSVSTLKIQRTQQEDSAVYLCASSLGDRTYEQYFGPGTRLTVT.

This clone was seen a single time. The chain has TRBV6-5 and TRBJ1-1, with D unclear. V was shortened by 2 bases and J by 1 base, with 11 bases between the two germline ends. The CDR3 is 15 amino acids. Germline assignment: CDR1 MNHEY and CDR2 SVGAGI. The CDR3 spells CASSYGSRPNTEAFF. CDR3 sequence (DNA): TGTGCCAGCAGTTACGGATCCAGGCCGAACACTGAAGCTTTCTTT.

The chain uses TRBV6-4 and TRBJ2-1; perhaps TRBD1 as D (5 bases). The germline CDR1 and CDR2 sequences are MRHNA and SNTAGT. CDR3 length: 16 amino acids. V lost 4 bases and J 4 bases, leaving 17 bases between the germline ends. In nucleotides, the CDR3 is TGTGCCAGCAGTGTCGCCGACAGAGCACCTTACAATGAGCAGTTCTTC. Its protein is CASSVADRAPYNEQFF.

This clone was observed a single time. The chain is built from TRBV9 and TRBJ2-3; 7 positions match TRBD2. The CDR3 has 14 amino acids. The V gene end was trimmed by 5 bases and the J gene end by 6 bases; junction bases not matched to a gene: 9. CDR1 SGDLS and CDR2 YYNGEE come from the germline V gene. CDR3: CASSVSGTHDTQYF. In nucleotides, the CDR3 is TGTGCCAGCAGTGTGAGCGGGACCCACGATACGCAGTATTTT.

V and J are TRBV27 and TRBJ1-2; unclear D gene. The germline CDR1 and CDR2 sequences are MNHEY and SMNVEV (reference sequence). The CDR3 has 15 amino acids. V gave up 6 bases and J gave up 4 bases, with 18 bases separating them. The CDR3 is CASSPTEDPTYGYTF. The CDR3 DNA reads as TGTGCCAGCAGCCCAACAGAAGATCCGACCTATGGCTACACCTTC.

The rearrangement joins TRBV27 to TRBJ2-1, with TRBD2 matching 9 bases. Germline-derived CDR1 and CDR2 are MNHEY and SMNVEV (reference sequence). CDR3 length: 21 amino acids. V shed 3 bases and J 0 bases; nucleotides not matched to a gene: 18. CDR3 region: CASSFLIFTAGGARSYNEQFF. CDR3 DNA: TGTGCCAGCAGTTTTTTGATTTTTACAGCGGGAGGAGCCCGCTCCTACAATGAGCAGTTCTTC.

The chain links TRBV7-8 to TRBJ2-5; 9 bases agree with TRBD2. There are 15 residues in the CDR3. Germline loops: CDR1 SGHVS, CDR2 FQNEAQ. J was trimmed by 5 bases and V by 1 base; bases with no gene match: 5. The CDR3 reads CASSLGLAAGETQYF. CDR3 bases: TGTGCCAGCAGCTTAGGACTAGCGGCGGGGGAGACCCAGTACTTC.

The rearrangement joins TRBV5-1 to TRBJ2-7; possibly TRBD2 for D (5 bases). The CDR3 loop spans 15 amino acids. Germline-derived CDR1 and CDR2 are SGHRS and YFSETQ. V gave up 5 bases and J gave up 0 bases, with 15 bases separating them. Here the CDR3 DNA reads TGCGCCAGCAGGGCGGACTTATCAAGCTCCTACGAGCAGTACTTC. This sequence encodes CASRADLSSSYEQYF.

In this sample, this clone turned up a few times. The rearrangement joins TRBV30 to TRBJ1-1, with D uncertain. V was pared by 4 bases and J by 1 base, with 10 bases between. This CDR3 spans 13 amino acids. Germline loops: CDR1 GTSNPN, CDR2 SVGIG (reference sequence). CDR3 region: CAWIGVSNTEAFF. Written as DNA, the CDR3 is TGTGCCTGGATCGGGGTATCGAACACTGAAGCTTTCTTT.

The gene calls are TRBV27 and TRBJ2-5, with 8 bases identical to TRBD1. The DNA end favors TRBJ2-7, so the J call may be wrong. The CDR3 has 14 amino acids. The germline gives CDR1 MNHEY, CDR2 SMNVEV (reference sequence). CDR3 sequence reads: CASSPDRGGSEQYF. The CDR3 region has the DNA TGTGCCAGCAGCCCTGACAGGGGTGGAAGCGAGCAGTACTTC.

V is TRBV7-8 and J is TRBJ1-2, with D possibly TRBD1 on 5 matching bases. The ends were cut back, 1 base at V and 3 bases at J, with 12 bases in the middle. In germline, CDR1 is SGHVS, CDR2 FQNEAQ. The CDR3 is 15 residues long. CDR3 sequence (DNA): TGTGCCAGCAGCTTAGTGGGGGATTCAGACTATGGCTACACCTTC. Residues: CASSLVGDSDYGYTF.

This rearrangement joins TRBV21-1 to TRBJ2-5; the DNA was not used to check the table's D call, TRBD2. TRBV21-1 represents a pseudogene. The length of the CDR3 is 15 residues. CDR3 amino acids: CASSKGGGGSETQYF. The CDR3 nucleotides are TGTGCCAGCAGCAAAGGAGGTGGCGGGAGTGAGACCCAGTACTTC.

This clone was picked up a small number of times. Within the sample, other DNA sequences also encode this same CDR3. This chain uses TRBV19 with TRBJ1-3; the D is unclear. V lost 8 bases to trimming and J lost 2 bases, with 4 bases between them. The CDR3 has 11 residues. Germline CDR1 LNHDA, CDR2 SQIVND (reference sequence). In DNA, the CDR3 is TGTGCCAGTCGTGCTGGAAACACCATATATTTT. Translated, it gives CASRAGNTIYF.

The chain recombines TRBV7-8 with TRBJ2-7; D gene unclear. V lost 3 bases and J lost 0, with 9 bases in between. Germline V CDR1 and CDR2: SGHVS, FQNEAQ. CDR3 length: 14 residues. The CDR3 bases are TGTGCCAGCAGCTTTGGGTCCGGCTCCTACGAGCAGTACTTC. Translated: CASSFGSGSYEQYF.

The chain employs TRBV5-4 and TRBJ2-1, with a tentative D call TRBD2 (6 bases). Between the trimmed V and J ends, which lost 1 base and 4 bases, there was a span of 12 bases. The CDR3 runs 15 residues. CDR1 and CDR2 (germline): SGHNT, YYREEE (reference sequence). CDR3 in amino acids: CASSLKREWYNEQFF. The CDR3 DNA is TGTGCCAGCAGCTTGAAACGGGAGTGGTACAATGAGCAGTTCTTC.

The rearrangement uses TRBV27 and TRBJ2-7; weak D call: TRBD2 (6 bases). CDR3 length equals 18 residues. The germline V gene encodes CDR1 MNHEY and CDR2 SMNVEV (reference sequence). Between the trimmed V and J ends, which lost 4 bases and 5 bases, there was a span of 27 bases. This chain's CDR3 is CASSSPAVAAGRRNEQYF. The CDR3 nucleotides are TGTGCCAGCAGTTCTCCTGCGGTCGCCGCAGGGAGGAGGAACGAGCAGTACTTC.

In the case of this clone: The same CDR3 also results from other DNA sequences found in this sample. The chain couples TRBV27 to TRBJ2-7; no clear D. The CDR3 is made up of 13 amino acids. V lost 4 bases to trimming and J lost 0 bases, with 7 bases between them. Germline V CDR1 and CDR2: MNHEY, SMNVEV (reference sequence). CDR3 DNA: TGTGCCAGCAGTTCCCGGTCCTCCTACGAGCAGTACTTC. Translation: CASSSRSSYEQYF.

The chain employs TRBV6-5 and TRBJ1-2; 7 bases line up with TRBD1. This CDR3 is 14 amino acids long. V was pared by 5 bases and J by 4 bases, with 7 bases of the junction left unmatched. Germline assignment: CDR1 MNHEY and CDR2 SVGAGI. This CDR3 reads CASSPGTAFYGYTF. The DNA of the CDR3 is TGTGCCAGCAGTCCCGGGACAGCCTTCTATGGCTACACCTTC.

Comment on this clone: Other DNA sequences in the same sample also yield this CDR3. The genes are TRBV9 and TRBJ2-7, with no clear D. V lost 0 bases and J 5 bases, leaving 6 bases between the germline ends. Germline CDR1 is SGDLS and CDR2 is YYNGEE. This CDR3 comprises 12 residues. The CDR3 spells CASSVGGDEQYF. CDR3 DNA: TGTGCCAGCAGCGTAGGTGGGGACGAGCAGTACTTC.

This chain links TRBV29-1 with TRBJ2-7; 7 bases are shared with TRBD1. Germline V gives CDR1 SQVTM, CDR2 ANQGSEA. The ends lost 2 bases at V and 7 bases at J; junction bases unmatched: 14. The CDR3 loop spans 15 amino acids. CDR3 region: CSVENEETGTREQYF. The CDR3 nucleotides read TGCAGCGTTGAAAACGAGGAGACAGGGACGCGTGAGCAGTACTTC.

This clone was counted once. V gene TRBV28 combines with J gene TRBJ2-7; D might be TRBD2 (5 bases). Germline CDR1 reads MDHEN; CDR2 reads SYDVKM. Trimming took off 3 bases at V and 0 bases at J, with 12 bases between the two ends. This CDR3 comprises 15 residues. CDR3 in amino acids: CASSLGVDGSYEQYF. As DNA, the CDR3 is TGTGCCAGCAGTTTGGGAGTGGACGGCTCCTACGAGCAGTACTTC. Filled out from reference TRBV28 and TRBJ2-7, the complete variable domain reads DVKVTQSSRYLVKRTGEKVFLECVQDMDHENMFWYRQDPGLGLRLIYFSYDVKMKEKGDIPEGYSVSREKKERFSLILESASTNQTSMYLCASSLGVDGSYEQYFGPGTRLTVT.